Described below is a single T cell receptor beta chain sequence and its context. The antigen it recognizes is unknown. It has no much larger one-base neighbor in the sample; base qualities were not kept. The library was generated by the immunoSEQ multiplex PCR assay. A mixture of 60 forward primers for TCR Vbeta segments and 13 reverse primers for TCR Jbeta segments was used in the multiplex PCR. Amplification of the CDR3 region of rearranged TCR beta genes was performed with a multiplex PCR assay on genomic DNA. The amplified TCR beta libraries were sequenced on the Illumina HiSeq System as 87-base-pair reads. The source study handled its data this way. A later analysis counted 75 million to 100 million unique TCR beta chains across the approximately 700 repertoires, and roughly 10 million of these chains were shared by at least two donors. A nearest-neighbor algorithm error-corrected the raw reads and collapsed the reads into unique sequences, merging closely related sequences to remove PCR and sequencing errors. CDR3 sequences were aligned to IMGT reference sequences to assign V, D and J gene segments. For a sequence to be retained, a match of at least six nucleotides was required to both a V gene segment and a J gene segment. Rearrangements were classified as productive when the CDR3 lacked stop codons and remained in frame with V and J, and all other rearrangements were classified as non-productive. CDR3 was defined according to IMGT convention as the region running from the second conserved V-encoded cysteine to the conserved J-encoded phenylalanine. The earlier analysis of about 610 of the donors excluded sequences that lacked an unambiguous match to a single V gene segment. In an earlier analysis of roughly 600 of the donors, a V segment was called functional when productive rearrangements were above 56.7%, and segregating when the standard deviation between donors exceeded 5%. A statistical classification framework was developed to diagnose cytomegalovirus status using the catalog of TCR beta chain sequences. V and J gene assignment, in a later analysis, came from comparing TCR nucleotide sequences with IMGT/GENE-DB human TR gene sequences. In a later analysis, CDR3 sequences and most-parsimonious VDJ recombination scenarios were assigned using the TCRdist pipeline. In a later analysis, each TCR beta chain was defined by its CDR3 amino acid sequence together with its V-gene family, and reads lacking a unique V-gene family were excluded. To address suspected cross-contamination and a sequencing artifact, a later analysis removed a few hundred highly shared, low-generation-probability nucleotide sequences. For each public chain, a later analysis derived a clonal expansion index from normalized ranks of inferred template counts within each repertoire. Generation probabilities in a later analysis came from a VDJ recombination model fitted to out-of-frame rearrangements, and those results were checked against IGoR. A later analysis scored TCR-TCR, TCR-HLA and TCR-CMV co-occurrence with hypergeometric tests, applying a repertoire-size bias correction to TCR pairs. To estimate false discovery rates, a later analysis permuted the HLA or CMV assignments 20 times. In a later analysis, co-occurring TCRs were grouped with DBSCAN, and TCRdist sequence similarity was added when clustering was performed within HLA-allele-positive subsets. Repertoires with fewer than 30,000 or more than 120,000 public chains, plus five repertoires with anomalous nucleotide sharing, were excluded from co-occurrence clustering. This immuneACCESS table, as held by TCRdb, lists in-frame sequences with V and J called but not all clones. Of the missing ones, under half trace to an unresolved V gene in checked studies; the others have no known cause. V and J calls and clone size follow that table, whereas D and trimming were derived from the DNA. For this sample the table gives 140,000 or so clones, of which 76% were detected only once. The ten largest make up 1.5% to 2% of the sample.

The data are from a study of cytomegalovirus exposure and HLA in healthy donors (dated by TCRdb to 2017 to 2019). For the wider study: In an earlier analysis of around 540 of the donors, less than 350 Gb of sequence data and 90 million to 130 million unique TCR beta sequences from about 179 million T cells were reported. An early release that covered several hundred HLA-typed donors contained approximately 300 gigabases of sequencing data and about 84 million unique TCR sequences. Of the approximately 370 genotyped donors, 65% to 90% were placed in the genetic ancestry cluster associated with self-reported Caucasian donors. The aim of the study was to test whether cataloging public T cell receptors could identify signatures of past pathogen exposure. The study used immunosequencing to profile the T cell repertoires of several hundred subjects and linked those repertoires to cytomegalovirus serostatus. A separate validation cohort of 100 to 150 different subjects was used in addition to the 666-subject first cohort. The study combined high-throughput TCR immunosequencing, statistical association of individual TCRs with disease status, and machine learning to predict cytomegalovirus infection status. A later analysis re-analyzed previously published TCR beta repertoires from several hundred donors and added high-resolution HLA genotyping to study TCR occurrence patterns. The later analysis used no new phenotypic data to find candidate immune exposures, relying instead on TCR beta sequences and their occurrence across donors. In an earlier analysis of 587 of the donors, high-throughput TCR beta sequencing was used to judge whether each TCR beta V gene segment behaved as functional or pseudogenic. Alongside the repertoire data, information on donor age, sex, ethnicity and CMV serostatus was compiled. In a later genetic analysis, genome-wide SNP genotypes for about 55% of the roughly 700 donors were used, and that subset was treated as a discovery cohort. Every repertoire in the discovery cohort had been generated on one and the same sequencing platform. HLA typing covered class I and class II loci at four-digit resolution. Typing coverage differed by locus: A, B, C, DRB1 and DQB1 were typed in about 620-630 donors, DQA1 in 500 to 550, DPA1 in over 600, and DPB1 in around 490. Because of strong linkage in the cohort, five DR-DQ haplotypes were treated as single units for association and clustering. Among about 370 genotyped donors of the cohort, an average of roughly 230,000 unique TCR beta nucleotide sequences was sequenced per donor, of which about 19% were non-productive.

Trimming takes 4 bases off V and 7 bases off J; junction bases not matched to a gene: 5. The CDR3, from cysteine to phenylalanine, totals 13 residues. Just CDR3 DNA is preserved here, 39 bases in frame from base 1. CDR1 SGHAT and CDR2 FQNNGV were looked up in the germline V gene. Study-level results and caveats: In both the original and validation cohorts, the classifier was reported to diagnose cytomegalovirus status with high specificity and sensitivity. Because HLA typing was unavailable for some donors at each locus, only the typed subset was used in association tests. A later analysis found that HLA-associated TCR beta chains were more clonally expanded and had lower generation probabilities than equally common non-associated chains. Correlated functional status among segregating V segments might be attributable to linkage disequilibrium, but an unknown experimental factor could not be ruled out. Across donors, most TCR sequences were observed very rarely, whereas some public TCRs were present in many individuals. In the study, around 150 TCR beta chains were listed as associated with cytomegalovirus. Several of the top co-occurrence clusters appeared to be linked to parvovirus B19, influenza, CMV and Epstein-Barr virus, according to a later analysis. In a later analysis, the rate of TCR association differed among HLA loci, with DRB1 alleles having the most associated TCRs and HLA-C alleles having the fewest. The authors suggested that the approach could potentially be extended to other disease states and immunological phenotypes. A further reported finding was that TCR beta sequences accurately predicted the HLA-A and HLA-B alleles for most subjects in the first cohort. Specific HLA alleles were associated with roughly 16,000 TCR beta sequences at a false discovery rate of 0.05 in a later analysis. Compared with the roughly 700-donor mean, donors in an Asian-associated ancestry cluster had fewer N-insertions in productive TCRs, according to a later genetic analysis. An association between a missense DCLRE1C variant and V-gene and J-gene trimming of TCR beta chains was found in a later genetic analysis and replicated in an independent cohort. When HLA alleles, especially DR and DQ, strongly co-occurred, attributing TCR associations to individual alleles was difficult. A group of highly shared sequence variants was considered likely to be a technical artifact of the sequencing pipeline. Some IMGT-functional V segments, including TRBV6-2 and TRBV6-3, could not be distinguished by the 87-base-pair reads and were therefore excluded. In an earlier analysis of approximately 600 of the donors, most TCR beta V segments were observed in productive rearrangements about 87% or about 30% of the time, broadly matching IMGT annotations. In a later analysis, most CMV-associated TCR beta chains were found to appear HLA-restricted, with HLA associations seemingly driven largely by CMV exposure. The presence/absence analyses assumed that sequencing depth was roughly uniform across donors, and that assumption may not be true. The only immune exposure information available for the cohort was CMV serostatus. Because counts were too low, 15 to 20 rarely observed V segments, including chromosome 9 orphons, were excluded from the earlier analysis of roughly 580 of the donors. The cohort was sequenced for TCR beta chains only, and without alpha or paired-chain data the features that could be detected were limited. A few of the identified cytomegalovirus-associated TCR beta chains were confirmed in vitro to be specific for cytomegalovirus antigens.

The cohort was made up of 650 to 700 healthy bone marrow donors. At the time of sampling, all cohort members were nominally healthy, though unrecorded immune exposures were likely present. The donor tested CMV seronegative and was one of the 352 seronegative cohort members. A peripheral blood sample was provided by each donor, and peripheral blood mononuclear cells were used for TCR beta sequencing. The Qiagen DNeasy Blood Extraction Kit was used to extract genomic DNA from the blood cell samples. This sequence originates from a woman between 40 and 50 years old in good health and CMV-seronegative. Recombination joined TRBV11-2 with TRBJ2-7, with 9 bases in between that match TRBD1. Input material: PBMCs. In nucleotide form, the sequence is TGTGCCAGCAGCTGGGACAGGGTGGGGGAGCAGTACTTC. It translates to CASSWDRVGEQYF.